A selection of T cell receptor beta chains follows, all from one sample in a study of blood T cells in healthy people across ages. TCRdb ran MiXCR on the 5' RACE reads and lists one entry per CDR3 protein. Among approximately 800,000 distinct CDR3 sequences listed, about 55% were seen once. Material for sequencing was blood. The receptors here all came from a man older than 75 in good health. CDR3s include the opening cysteine and the closing phenylalanine or tryptophan. A D gene is named only where the DNA matches it firmly. Clone size is given for some rows only: seen once, a few or many times, or a class if the clone is expanded.

clone_size	j_call	v_call	d_call	cdr3_nt	cdr3_aa
.	TRBJ2-1	TRBV12-3/TRBV12-4	.	TGTGCCAGCAGTTTCGGGCTAGCGAATAACAATGAGCAGTTCTTC	CASSFGLANNNEQFF
.	TRBJ2-7	TRBV5-1	.	TGCGCCAGCAGCTTGGAACTAGCCAGTGACGAGCAGTACTTC	CASSLELASDEQYF
.	TRBJ2-4	TRBV7-6	.	TGTGCCAGCAGCGCTTGGGAGATCGTAGCCAAAAACATTCAGTACTTC	CASSAWEIVAKNIQYF
many	TRBJ2-7	TRBV29-1	.	TGCAGCGCACGCTTCGGGGCCCACGAGCAGTACTTC	CSARFGAHEQYF
.	TRBJ2-1	TRBV5-1	.	TGCGCCAGCAGCGTTGAGGACAGCACGGATGAGCAGTTCTTC	CASSVEDSTDEQFF
few	TRBJ1-4	TRBV13	.	TGTGCCAGCAGCTTAGGTCAGGGAAGTGAAAAACTGTTTTTT	CASSLGQGSEKLFF
.	TRBJ1-2	TRBV29-1	.	TGCAGCGTTGGGGACGGTAACTATGGCTACACCTTC	CSVGDGNYGYTF
few	TRBJ1-5	TRBV14	.	TGTGCCAGCAGCCAGGGTCGTCAGCCCCAGCATTTT	CASSQGRQPQHF
.	TRBJ2-4	TRBV12-5	TRBD2	TGTGCTAGTGGCTCACTAGCGAGAAGGGTTAGCGAGCGGTACTTC	CASGSLARRVSERYF
once	TRBJ2-7	TRBV29-1	TRBD1	TGCAGCGTGGCACCCAGACAGGGCCACGAGCAGTACTTC	CSVAPRQGHEQYF